This T cell receptor (beta chain) emerged from a study of T cell changes during pregnancy in multiple sclerosis. The protocol was immunoSEQ multiplex PCR, while the TCRdb copy is restricted to in-frame clones and leaves out a portion. Here the sample spans 75,000 to 95,000 clones, around 92% being singletons. Germline-derived CDR1 and CDR2 are MNHEY and SMNVEV (reference sequence). The V and J ends lost 5 bases and 4 bases, in that order; junction bases with no gene match: 7. The CDR3 loop spans 14 amino acids. The source material was peripheral blood, sampled after pregnancy. This TCR was recovered from a female donor with multiple sclerosis, enrolled in a pregnancy study. J is TRBJ1-2 and V is TRBV27; 7 bases agree with TRBD1. The CDR3 loop reads CASSARQGGYGYTF. The CDR3 DNA sequence: TGTGCCAGCAGTGCCCGACAGGGAGGCTATGGCTACACCTTC.